A single sample gave rise to the 12 T cell receptor beta chains below, sequenced in a study of T cells in Graves' hyperthyroidism and ophthalmopathy. Amplified TCR beta CDR3 regions derived from RNA transcripts. The HTBI primer set served for first-round RT-PCR of the TCR CDR3. TCRdb re-derived calls from the multiplex PCR reads in MiXCR, one entry per CDR3 protein. The sample lists a few hundred thousand distinct CDR3 sequences; approximately 14% were seen once. Sequencing used blood. These receptor sequences come from a young woman with Graves' hyperthyroidism.

The rearrangement links TRBV7-9 to TRBJ2-2; tentatively, D is TRBD1 (6 bases). Trimming cost V 3 bases and J 5 bases, with 10 bases left between them. The CDR3 extends over 14 amino acids. Germline V gene lookup returns CDR1 SEHNR and CDR2 FQNEAQ (reference sequence). Here the CDR3 DNA reads TGTGCCAGCAGCTTCGACAGGATGACCGGGGAGCTGTTTTTT. It is translated as CASSFDRMTGELFF. Based on the CDR3 plus reference TRBV7-9 and TRBJ2-2, the full variable domain is DTGVSQNPRHKITKRGQNVTFRCDPISEHNRLYWYRQTLGQGPEFLTYFQNEAQLEKSRLLSDRFSAERPKGSFSTLEIQRTEQGDSAMYLCASSFDRMTGELFFGEGSRLTVL.

This clonotype showed up many times. V gene TRBV20-1 combines with J gene TRBJ2-7; tentative D call: TRBD2 (6 bases). The germline gives CDR1 DFQATT, CDR2 SNEGSKA (reference sequence). There are 13 residues in the CDR3. CDR3 protein: CSAPRLVLGEQYF. CDR3 nucleotides: TGCAGCGCCCCCCGACTAGTTCTAGGCGAGCAGTACTTC.

J is TRBJ2-7 and V is TRBV7-9, with 9 bases lining up with TRBD1. Trimming removed 3 bases from V and 4 bases from J; junction bases left unmatched: 7. This CDR3 is built from 15 residues. Germline lookup yields CDR1 SEHNR and CDR2 FQNEAQ (reference sequence). Here the CDR3 DNA reads TGTGCCAGCAGCTTCGATGGGACAGGGATTTACGAGCAGTACTTC. Its translation: CASSFDGTGIYEQYF.

In DNA, the CDR3 is TGTGCCAGCAGCCAGTGGGATAGCGGGAGGGGCTCCTACAATGAGCAGTTCTTC. Protein product: CASSQWDSGRGSYNEQFF. The chain uses TRBV3-1 and TRBJ2-1; 11 positions match TRBD2. The CDR3 length is 18 residues. The V segment lost 3 bases and the J segment 0 bases; nucleotides outside the gene matches: 7. Germline V CDR1 and CDR2: LGHDT, YNNKEL (reference sequence).

This chain joins TRBV5-4 and TRBJ1-1; tentatively, D is TRBD1 (5 bases). Germline V gene data show CDR1 as SGHNT and CDR2 as YYREEE (reference sequence). V lost 4 bases to trimming and J lost 6 bases, with 22 bases between them. This CDR3 contains 16 residues. CDR3 protein: CASSPNPGRRGAEAFF. CDR3 nucleotides: TGTGCCAGCAGCCCAAACCCCGGGAGACGGGGGGCTGAAGCTTTCTTT.

This CDR3 is CASSPSIGTSTYEQFF. CDR3 sequence (DNA): TGCGCCAGCAGCCCCTCAATCGGGACTAGTACATATGAGCAGTTCTTC. The genes are TRBV4-3 and TRBJ2-1; TRBD2 agrees at 8 bases. The CDR3 spans 16 residues. Trimming cost V 4 bases and J 8 bases; bases outside gene matches: 13. Germline CDR1 LGHNA, CDR2 YSLEER.

The genes are TRBV6-1 and TRBJ1-5; a weak D match, TRBD1 (5 bases). Germline V gene lookup returns CDR1 MNHNS and CDR2 SASEGT. The length of the CDR3 is 13 residues. Trimming took off 6 bases at V and 5 bases at J, with 11 bases between the two ends. The DNA for the CDR3 is TGTGCCAGCAGGGATCCGGGGGATCAGCCCCAGCATTTT. The encoded protein is CASRDPGDQPQHF.

This clonotype appeared a few times. The chain has TRBV29-1 and TRBJ1-1; a weak D match, TRBD1 (5 bases). The CDR3 length is 12 residues. Trimming took 5 bases from V and 2 from J, leaving 9 bases between them. CDR1 is SQVTM and CDR2 is ANQGSEA in the germline V gene. The CDR3 DNA reads as TGCAGCGTTTTCGGGGACAACACTGAAGCTTTCTTT. This gives the protein CSVFGDNTEAFF. Variable domain in full (rest from reference TRBV29-1 and TRBJ1-1): SAVISQKPSRDICQRGTSLTIQCQVDSQVTMMFWYRQQPGQSLTLIATANQGSEATYESGFVIDKFPISRPNLTFSTLTVSNMSPEDSSIYLCSVFGDNTEAFFGQGTRLTVV.

This clonotype has ten or more counts. This chain joins TRBV20-1 and TRBJ2-3, with 12 bases aligning to TRBD2. V shed 5 bases and J 8 bases; nucleotides not matched to a gene: 8. This CDR3 is built from 14 residues. CDR1 and CDR2 (germline): DFQATT, SNEGSKA (reference sequence). The CDR3 here is CSASLAGGPATQYF. As DNA, the CDR3 is TGCAGTGCTTCCCTAGCGGGAGGGCCAGCTACGCAGTATTTT.

This clonotype was counted between two and nine times. The J gene is TRBJ2-2, the V gene TRBV7-6; TRBD2 matches at 13 bases. V lost 2 bases, J lost 6 bases, and 18 bases stayed unmatched. Germline CDR1 reads SGHVS; CDR2 reads FNYEAQ. The CDR3 length is 21 residues. The CDR3: CASSLFPPGLAGTGEAGELFF. CDR3 bases: TGTGCCAGCAGCTTATTCCCCCCGGGACTAGCGGGAACGGGGGAGGCCGGGGAGCTGTTTTTT.

This clonotype showed up just a few times. The V call is TRBV29-1, the J call TRBJ2-7; D is possibly TRBD2 (5 bases). The CDR3 covers 14 residues. Germline V gives CDR1 SQVTM, CDR2 ANQGSEA. V was trimmed by 0 bases and J by 7 bases, leaving 16 bases between them. The CDR3 here is CSVEESGRTGEQYF. In DNA, the CDR3 is TGCAGCGTTGAAGAAAGCGGACGGACCGGGGAGCAGTACTTC.

This chain joins TRBV9 and TRBJ2-5; D is possibly TRBD1 (5 bases). Germline V gene lookup returns CDR1 SGDLS and CDR2 YYNGEE. The CDR3 contains 15 residues. The V end lost 0 bases, the J end lost 3 bases, and 12 bases lay between the germline ends. The CDR3: CASSVGRTDKETQYF. The DNA for the CDR3 is TGTGCCAGCAGCGTAGGAAGGACGGACAAAGAGACCCAGTACTTC.